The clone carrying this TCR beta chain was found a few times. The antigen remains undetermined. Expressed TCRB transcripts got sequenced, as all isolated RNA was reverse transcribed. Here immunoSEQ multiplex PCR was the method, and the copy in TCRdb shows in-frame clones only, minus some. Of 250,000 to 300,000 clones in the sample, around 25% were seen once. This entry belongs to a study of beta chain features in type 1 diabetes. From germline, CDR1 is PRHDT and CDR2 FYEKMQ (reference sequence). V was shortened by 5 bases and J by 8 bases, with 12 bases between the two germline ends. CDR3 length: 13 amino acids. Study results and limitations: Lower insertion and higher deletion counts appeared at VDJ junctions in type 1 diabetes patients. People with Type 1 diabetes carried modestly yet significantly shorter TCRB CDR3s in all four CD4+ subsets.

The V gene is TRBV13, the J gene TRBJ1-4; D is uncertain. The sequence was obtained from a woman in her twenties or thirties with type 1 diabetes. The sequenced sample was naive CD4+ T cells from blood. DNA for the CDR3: TGTGCCAGCAGCCCCCGGGGAGGCGAAAAACTGTTTTTT. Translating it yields CASSPRGGEKLFF.